These T cell receptor beta chains were read from a single sample in a study of cytomegalovirus exposure and HLA in healthy donors. Profiled with immunoSEQ multiplex PCR; TCRdb holds only in-frame clones, not every one. The table lists around 130,000 clones, 80% to 85% of them singletons. Material for sequencing was PBMCs. The receptors shown here come from a man aged 18 to 35 in good health and CMV-seronegative. The CDR3 runs from the conserved cysteine through the conserved F or W. The D gene is left open where the match is weak. Only part of the rows carry a size: once, few, many, or a class if the clone is expanded.

V	D	J	size	DNA	CDR3
TRBV10-3	TRBD1	TRBJ1-2	few	TGTGCCATCAGCGGGACAGCTCATAACTATGGCTACACCTTC	CAISGTAHNYGYTF
TRBV28	-	TRBJ2-3	-	TGTGCCAGCAGTACCCCAGACTCCCGCACAGATACGCAGTATTTT	CASSTPDSRTDTQYF
TRBV9	-	TRBJ2-1	-	TGTGCCAGCAGCGTAGGATCAGGGTCGGGGCAGTTCTTC	CASSVGSGSGQFF
TRBV7-9	-	TRBJ1-1	-	TGTGCCAGCAGCTCCCACCGGGCCGCGAGGGAGGACACTGAAGCTTTCTTT	CASSSHRAAREDTEAFF
TRBV15	-	TRBJ1-2	few	TGTGCCACCAGCAGAGATCCCCCAAAATATAGCGGCTACACCTTC	CATSRDPPKYSGYTF
TRBV7-8	-	TRBJ2-7	-	TGTGCCAGCAGCTTAGGATTACGCATGAGCTCCTACGAGCAGTACTTC	CASSLGLRMSSYEQYF
TRBV9	-	TRBJ1-1	-	TGTGCCAGCAGCGTCCAGGGTGGCCCTGAAGCTTTCTTT	CASSVQGGPEAFF
TRBV7-2	-	TRBJ2-5	-	TGTGCCAGCAGCTTAGCGTATGGCGAGACCCAGTACTTC	CASSLAYGETQYF
TRBV4-2	TRBD2	TRBJ2-5	-	TGTGCCAGCAGCCAAACCCTAGCGGGGCTTCGAGAGCAGTACTTC	CASSQTLAGLREQYF
TRBV27	-	TRBJ2-2	-	TGTGCCAGCAGAACAGAGCACACCGGGGAGCTGTTTTTT	CASRTEHTGELFF
TRBV28	TRBD2	TRBJ2-2	-	TGTGCCAGCAGTGGCGGGGGGACCGGGGAGCTGTTTTTT	CASSGGGTGELFF
TRBV5-6	-	TRBJ2-2	-	TGTGCCAGCAGCTTGGCTTTAAAGAACACCGGGGAGCTGTTTTTT	CASSLALKNTGELFF
TRBV7-8	-	TRBJ2-5	-	TGTGCCAGCCTTCGCCAGGCGGGGCCCCAAGAGACCCAGTACTTC	CASLRQAGPQETQYF
TRBV5-1	-	TRBJ2-1	-	TGCGCCAGCAGCTTGTGGGGTACGGGGAATGAGCAGTTCTTC	CASSLWGTGNEQFF
TRBV7-2	-	TRBJ2-7	-	TGTGCCAGCAGCTTAGCGGGCCCAGCCGAGCAGTACTTC	CASSLAGPAEQYF
TRBV7-9	-	TRBJ2-7	-	TGTGCCAGCAGCACCACCCGCAGGGAAAGCTCCTACGAGCAGTACTTC	CASSTTRRESSYEQYF
TRBV7-9	TRBD1	TRBJ1-1	-	TGTGCCAGCAGCTCGGACAGGCTGGTGGCCACTGAAGCTTTCTTT	CASSSDRLVATEAFF
TRBV7-8	-	TRBJ1-5	-	TGTGCCAGCAGCAATGCTAGGATAGGAAGGCAGCCCCAGCATTTT	CASSNARIGRQPQHF
TRBV11-2	TRBD1	TRBJ1-1	-	TGTGCCAGCAGCTTAACGTTGTATGACAGGGGAAACACTGAAGCTTTCTTT	CASSLTLYDRGNTEAFF
TRBV18	-	TRBJ2-2	-	TGTGCCAGCTCACCAATTAGAGCGAACACCGGGGAGCTGTTTTTT	CASSPIRANTGELFF
TRBV28	-	TRBJ1-1	-	TGTGCCAGCCAGGGGCCTCCTCTTCCGGGAAGACTAAACACTGAAGCTTTCTTT	CASQGPPLPGRLNTEAFF
TRBV9	TRBD1	TRBJ1-4	-	TGTGCCAGCAGCCCGCGACAGGGGTTTTATGAAAAACTGTTTTTT	CASSPRQGFYEKLFF
TRBV9	-	TRBJ2-7	-	TGTGCCAGCAGCCCCCGGCAGGCCCCCTACGAGCAGTACTTC	CASSPRQAPYEQYF
TRBV4-2	-	TRBJ1-2	once	TGTGCCAGCAGCCAAGTAGAGGTAAACTATGGCTACACCTTC	CASSQVEVNYGYTF
TRBV10-3	-	TRBJ2-2	-	TGTGCCATCAGTCCGGATCCCGGGACCGGGGAGCTGTTTTTT	CAISPDPGTGELFF
TRBV1	-	TRBJ2-3	few	TGCACCAGCAGAGCGGGGGGCCCAGATACGCAGTATTTT	CTSRAGGPDTQYF
TRBV5-6	-	TRBJ1-2	-	TGTGCCAGCAGCCCAGGGTCCTATGGCTACACCTTC	CASSPGSYGYTF
TRBV29-1	TRBD1	TRBJ2-3	-	TGCAGCGTCGCGGACAGGGGGGGCACAGATACGCAGTATTTT	CSVADRGGTDTQYF
TRBV15	-	TRBJ1-6	-	TGTGCCATAGGACAGTTTTCACCCCTCCACTTT	CAIGQFSPLHF
TRBV5-1	-	TRBJ1-5	few	TGCGCCAGCAGCTTGGTCGGGGGGCCCGGGCAGCCCCAGCATTTT	CASSLVGGPGQPQHF
TRBV27	-	TRBJ2-7	-	TGTGCCAGCAGCCGGGGGGGGACAGGGTCGAGGTACGAGCAGTACTTC	CASSRGGTGSRYEQYF
TRBV6-1	-	TRBJ1-4	-	TGTGCCAGCAGTCCCCTTTTCGCAACTAATGAAAAACTGTTTTTT	CASSPLFATNEKLFF
TRBV19	TRBD1	TRBJ1-6	-	TGTGCCAGTAGTACCGACAAGGGGGCCCCTTTTAATTCACCCCTCCACTTT	CASSTDKGAPFNSPLHF
TRBV9	TRBD2	TRBJ2-3	-	TGTGCCAGCAGCGCCACGCGGGGGGGCCTAGATACGCAGTATTTT	CASSATRGGLDTQYF
TRBV7-6	-	TRBJ1-5	-	TGTGCCAGCAGCTTTGAGCCGGAGAATCAGCCCCAGCATTTT	CASSFEPENQPQHF
TRBV4-2	TRBD1	TRBJ1-5	-	TGTGCCAGCAGCCAAGATCTCAGCGACAGGGTTTTGCCCCAGCATTTT	CASSQDLSDRVLPQHF
TRBV28	-	TRBJ2-2	-	TGTGCCAGCCTCGGACAGTCCCCGAACACCGGGGAGCTGTTTTTT	CASLGQSPNTGELFF
TRBV19	TRBD2	TRBJ2-7	-	TGTGCCAGTAGTATGAGGACTAGCGGGGGGTCCGGCGAGCAGTACTTC	CASSMRTSGGSGEQYF
TRBV12-5	-	TRBJ1-5	-	TGTGCTAGTGGTTTGGTACTAGAGGCCAACCTAGGTCAGCCCCAGCATTTT	CASGLVLEANLGQPQHF
TRBV19	TRBD1	TRBJ2-7	once	TGTGCCAGTAGTATCGGGACAGTGGGTTACGAGCAGTACTTC	CASSIGTVGYEQYF
TRBV27	-	TRBJ2-7	-	TGTGCCAGCAGTTTCGTGGCGCTGCGGGACAGCTCCTACGAGCAGTACTTC	CASSFVALRDSSYEQYF
TRBV27	TRBD1	TRBJ2-1	-	TGTGCCTCCAGCCTTGGGGTGGGACAGACCTACAATGAGCAGTTCTTC	CASSLGVGQTYNEQFF
TRBV18	-	TRBJ1-3	few	TGTGCCAGCTCACCACCGGGGCAGGCAACTGGAAACACCATATATTTT	CASSPPGQATGNTIYF
TRBV10-1	-	TRBJ1-3	-	TGCGCCAGCACTCCCTCCTCTGGAAACACCATATATTTT	CASTPSSGNTIYF
TRBV18	-	TRBJ1-5	-	TGTGCCAGCTCACCACCCGAGACTAGTCAGCCCCAGCATTTT	CASSPPETSQPQHF
TRBV30	TRBD1	TRBJ2-6	-	TGTGCCTGGAGTGTAATCCGGACAGGCCGCTCTGGGGCCAACGTCCTGACTTTC	CAWSVIRTGRSGANVLTF
TRBV5-6	-	TRBJ1-6	-	TGTGCCAACAGGTCTCGGTGGGGCCTTTCACCCCTCCACTTT	CANRSRWGLSPLHF
TRBV5-6	-	TRBJ2-7	-	TGTGCCAGCAGCTTGGCGGCAGGTTCATACGAGCAGTACTTC	CASSLAAGSYEQYF
TRBV2	TRBD1	TRBJ2-7	-	TGTGCCAGCAGTGTTCAGGACAGGGGCACCTACGAGCAGTACTTC	CASSVQDRGTYEQYF
TRBV6-5	-	TRBJ2-7	-	TGTGCCAGCAGTTATCTAGGAAGAGGCTACGAGCAGTACTTC	CASSYLGRGYEQYF
TRBV5-1	-	TRBJ2-3	-	TGCGCCAGCAGCTTCGAGGATACGCAGTATTTT	CASSFEDTQYF
TRBV9	-	TRBJ2-6	-	TGTGCCAGCAGCGTAGGAGGGGGACCTGGGGCCAACGTCCTGACTTTC	CASSVGGGPGANVLTF
TRBV28	TRBD1	TRBJ1-1	-	TGTGCCAGCAGGCCTGACAGGGTGGTCACTGAAGCTTTCTTT	CASRPDRVVTEAFF
TRBV5-4	TRBD1	TRBJ2-5	-	TGTGCCAGCAGCTTGCCCGACAGGGTCGGAGAGACCCAGTACTTC	CASSLPDRVGETQYF